A selection of T cell receptor beta chains follows, all from one sample in a study of T cell clones after liver transplantation. TCRdb keeps only in-frame clones here, not all; method: immunoSEQ multiplex PCR. The profile shows some 110,000 clones, 75% to 95% of them singletons. Sequenced material: CD4+ T cells from blood, taken 12 months after liver transplant. The receptors were gathered from a human patient who received a liver transplant. The graft donor may account for some of the T cells. Each CDR3 is given with its conserved first and last residue. A D gene is named only where the DNA matches it firmly. Clone size is shown for a subset of rows, as once, few, many or a class of expanded clone.

CDR3: CASSLPGLKNIQYF; DNA: TGTGCCAGCAGCTTACCAGGGCTCAAAAACATTCAGTACTTC; size: -; D: -; J: TRBJ2-4; V: TRBV11-2
CDR3: CASSYSKETQYF; DNA: TGTGCCAGCAGTTACTCGAAGGAGACCCAGTACTTC; size: -; D: -; J: TRBJ2-5; V: TRBV6-6
CDR3: CSVGGQSAYGYTF; DNA: TGCAGCGTTGGAGGACAGTCCGCCTATGGCTACACCTTC; size: -; D: -; J: TRBJ1-2; V: TRBV29-1
CDR3: CATSSIAGGYEQYF; DNA: TGTGCCACCAGCAGTATAGCGGGAGGCTACGAGCAGTACTTC; size: -; D: TRBD2; J: TRBJ2-7; V: TRBV15
CDR3: CASSLGQNEKLFF; DNA: TGCGCCAGCAGCCTGGGCCAGAATGAAAAACTGTTTTTT; size: -; D: -; J: TRBJ1-4; V: TRBV4-1
CDR3: CASSLAPRSSNEQFF; DNA: TGTGCCAGCAGCTTAGCCCCGAGGTCTTCCAATGAGCAGTTCTTC; size: -; D: -; J: TRBJ2-1; V: TRBV11-2
CDR3: CASLGQGSYEQYF; DNA: TGTGCCAGCCTGGGACAGGGATCCTACGAGCAGTACTTC; size: -; D: TRBD1; J: TRBJ2-7; V: TRBV27
CDR3: CASSYGDRPHGGYTF; DNA: TGTGCCAGCAGTTACGGGGACAGACCACACGGGGGCTACACCTTC; size: -; D: TRBD1; J: TRBJ1-2; V: TRBV6-6
CDR3: CASSLKGKINEQFF; DNA: TGTGCCAGCAGTTTAAAGGGCAAGATCAATGAGCAGTTCTTC; size: few; D: -; J: TRBJ2-1; V: TRBV28
CDR3: CASRAPGLMNTEAFF; DNA: TGTGCCAGCCGGGCCCCAGGGCTCATGAACACTGAAGCTTTCTTT; size: -; D: -; J: TRBJ1-1; V: TRBV19
CDR3: CASSSGLAGPTDTQYF; DNA: TGCGCCAGCAGCTCTGGACTAGCGGGGCCCACAGATACGCAGTATTTT; size: -; D: TRBD2; J: TRBJ2-3; V: TRBV5-1
CDR3: CAWSPGTPKISNQPQHF; DNA: TGTGCCTGGAGTCCCGGGACCCCTAAAATCAGCAATCAGCCCCAGCATTTT; size: -; D: -; J: TRBJ1-5; V: TRBV30
CDR3: CASSDTGQGAYNEQFF; DNA: TGTGCCAGCAGCGATACAGGACAGGGGGCCTACAATGAGCAGTTCTTC; size: -; D: TRBD1; J: TRBJ2-1; V: TRBV5-6
CDR3: CASSLAETGSGGYTF; DNA: TGTGCCAGCAGCTTAGCGGAGACAGGGAGCGGCGGCTACACCTTC; size: -; D: TRBD1; J: TRBJ1-2; V: TRBV7-9
CDR3: CASSDATGETEKLFF; DNA: TGTGCCAGTAGTGACGCAACAGGGGAAACTGAAAAACTGTTTTTT; size: once; D: TRBD1; J: TRBJ1-4; V: TRBV19
CDR3: CASSEAPGRIQETQYF; DNA: TGTGCCAGCAGTGAAGCCCCGGGTAGGATACAAGAGACCCAGTACTTC; size: -; D: -; J: TRBJ2-5; V: TRBV6-1
CDR3: CASSQDPRDTGELFF; DNA: TGCGCCAGCAGCCAAGACCCCCGCGACACCGGGGAGCTGTTTTTT; size: -; D: -; J: TRBJ2-2; V: TRBV4-3
CDR3: CASSGGTASYGYTF; DNA: TGTGCCAGCAGTGGTGGGACGGCAAGCTATGGCTACACCTTC; size: once; D: -; J: TRBJ1-2; V: TRBV6-1